The 15 T cell receptor beta chains below were found in one sample sequenced in a study of T-cell reconstitution after alpha-beta-depleted transplantation in children. Unique molecular identifiers were built into the TCRbeta library. TCRdb re-analysed the PCR reads in MiXCR, keeping a single row per CDR3 protein. This sample has a few hundred thousand distinct CDR3 sequences; 10% to 15% occur once, and the top ten carry around 2%. Sequenced material: PBMCs, mostly from graft donor cells, taken 360 days after TCRalphabeta/CD19-depleted stem cell transplant. These receptors originate from a male patient between 5 and 17 years old who had a stem cell transplant for acute myeloid leukemia, so the T cells may come from the graft donor.

V is TRBV7-8 and J is TRBJ2-1; TRBD2 matches 13 bases. The germline V gene has CDR1 SGHVS and CDR2 FQNEAQ. This CDR3 contains 18 residues. The V segment lost 1 base and the J segment 7 bases; nucleotides outside the gene matches: 10. The CDR3 bases are TGTGCCAGCAGCTTAGTACGGTCGGGGACTAGCGGGAAGAATGAGCAGTTCTTC. This gives the protein CASSLVRSGTSGKNEQFF.

V is TRBV20-1 and J is TRBJ2-7; tentative D call: TRBD2 (5 bases). The CDR3 extends over 13 amino acids. Looked up from germline, CDR1 is DFQATT and CDR2 is SNEGSKA (reference sequence). V lost 4 bases and J lost 2, with 12 bases in between. CDR3 sequence: CSAMNRGPYEQYF. The DNA for the CDR3 is TGCAGTGCTATGAACCGCGGGCCCTACGAGCAGTACTTC.

This clonotype was counted a few times. The rearrangement links TRBV20-1 to TRBJ2-1; 9 nucleotides match TRBD2. V shed 0 bases, J shed 3 bases, and the junction held 3 bases outside the gene matches. From germline, CDR1 is DFQATT and CDR2 SNEGSKA (reference sequence). CDR3 size: 15 residues. CDR3: CSAREIAGVYNEQFF. The CDR3 coding sequence is TGCAGTGCTAGAGAGATAGCGGGAGTCTACAATGAGCAGTTCTTC.

V is TRBV27 and J is TRBJ2-3; TRBD2 agrees at 7 bases. The CDR3 runs to 17 residues. CDR1 and CDR2 (germline): MNHEY, SMNVEV (reference sequence). V trimming: 3 bases; J trimming: 3 bases; junction bases outside the gene matches: 12. CDR3: CASSFISSGGTTDTQYF. In nucleotides, the CDR3 is TGTGCCAGCAGTTTTATATCTAGCGGAGGAACGACAGATACGCAGTATTTT.

The chain combines TRBV20-1 with TRBJ2-5; D gene ambiguous. Trimming took off 4 bases at V and 1 base at J, with 13 bases between the two ends. This CDR3 spans 14 amino acids. From germline, CDR1 is DFQATT and CDR2 SNEGSKA (reference sequence). This chain's CDR3 is CSATQPVPQETQYF. The CDR3 DNA follows: TGCAGTGCTACCCAGCCTGTTCCCCAAGAGACCCAGTACTTC.

This clonotype was seen many times. The chain joins TRBV5-1 to TRBJ2-2; maybe TRBD1 (5 bases). The CDR3 is 13 residues long. Germline-derived CDR1 and CDR2 are SGHRS and YFSETQ. Trimming took off 4 bases at V and 4 bases at J, with 8 bases between the two ends. The CDR3 nucleotides are TGCGCCAGCAGCCAGGGTCCCACCGGGGAGCTGTTTTTT. Translated, it gives CASSQGPTGELFF.

At least ten counts were recorded for this clonotype. The genes are TRBV6-1 and TRBJ2-7, with TRBD2 identical over 8 bases. Germline V gene lookup returns CDR1 MNHNS and CDR2 SASEGT. J was trimmed by 4 bases and V by 6 bases; bases with no gene match: 17. This CDR3 comprises 17 residues. The CDR3 reads CASRLLSTSARPYEQYF. CDR3 DNA: TGTGCCAGCAGACTACTTTCGACTAGCGCCCGCCCGTACGAGCAGTACTTC.

There are many counts of this clonotype. The chain combines TRBV28 with TRBJ1-5; D unresolved. This CDR3 is 16 amino acids long. Trimming removed 5 bases at V and 2 bases at J, with 16 bases between. CDR1 and CDR2 from the germline V gene are MDHEN and SYDVKM. The CDR3 DNA reads as TGTGCCAGCAGTCCGTACACTTTTTTGGGCAATCAGCCCCAGCATTTT. It codes for CASSPYTFLGNQPQHF.

This clonotype occurred a few times. This chain uses TRBV28 with TRBJ1-2; 7 bases agree with TRBD1. The CDR3 extends over 16 amino acids. The germline V gene encodes CDR1 MDHEN and CDR2 SYDVKM. With 4 bases clipped from V and 5 bases from J, the junction kept 13 bases outside the gene matches. CDR3 DNA: TGTGCCAGCAGTTCGACCAGGGAGGGGGCGCGTTATGGCTACACCTTC. This codes for CASSSTREGARYGYTF.

The chain employs TRBV29-1 and TRBJ2-7; D not resolved. The CDR3 consists of 14 residues. Per germline, CDR1 SQVTM and CDR2 ANQGSEA. V lost 6 bases and J 2 bases, leaving 17 bases between the germline ends. In DNA form, the CDR3 reads TGCAGCGTGCGCCTCCCCACAGTCCCCTACGAGCAGTACTTC. Its protein is CSVRLPTVPYEQYF.

This clonotype was seen a handful of times. The V and J genes are TRBV20-1 and TRBJ1-5; possibly TRBD1 for D (5 bases). Germline-derived CDR1 and CDR2 are DFQATT and SNEGSKA (reference sequence). The ends were cut back, 3 bases at V and 6 bases at J, with 15 bases in the middle. The CDR3 has 14 residues. This CDR3 is CSAREGFGFQPQHF. In DNA, the CDR3 is TGCAGTGCTAGGGAGGGGTTTGGTTTTCAGCCCCAGCATTTT.

This clonotype showed up many times. V gene TRBV9 combines with J gene TRBJ2-7, with TRBD2 identical over 14 bases. This CDR3 region has 17 residues. V shed 3 bases, J shed 7 bases, and the junction held 12 bases outside the gene matches. The germline V gene encodes CDR1 SGDLS and CDR2 YYNGEE. CDR3 sequence (DNA): TGTGCCAGCAGCGCCGGGACTAGCGGGAGCAAGTCGGTTGAGCAGTACTTC. This sequence encodes CASSAGTSGSKSVEQYF.

This clonotype has ten or more counts. The chain has TRBV24-1 and TRBJ2-1; the D gene could be TRBD1 or TRBD2 (5 bases each). CDR1 is KGHDR and CDR2 is SFDVKD in the germline V gene. V shed 6 bases and J shed 3 bases, with 14 bases lying between them. The CDR3 is 15 residues long. In nucleotides, the CDR3 is TGTGCCACCAGTCAGCCGGGACCGGGCTACAATGAGCAGTTCTTC. Translated, it gives CATSQPGPGYNEQFF.

At least ten counts were recorded for this clonotype. The chain has TRBV10-3 and TRBJ2-3, with D perhaps matching TRBD2 (6 bases). V lost 3 bases, J lost 2 bases, and 15 bases lay in between. CDR1 is ENHRY and CDR2 is SYGVKD in the germline V gene. The CDR3 consists of 16 residues. The CDR3 coding sequence is TGTGCCATCAGTGACACCAGTTGGGAGGTCACAGATACGCAGTATTTT. Its translation is CAISDTSWEVTDTQYF.

On this clonotype: In this CDR3 the conserved last residue, phenylalanine or tryptophan, is missing, so a read error is likely. It is unclear where the CDR3 begins or ends on the DNA, so no DNA is shown, and the CDR3 is as TCRdb lists it. The chain is built from TRBV20-1 and TRBJ2-3; the table's D call TRBD2 went unverified against the DNA. With termini counted, the CDR3 has 8 amino acids. The germline V gene encodes CDR1 DFQATT and CDR2 SNEGSKA (reference sequence). The chain's CDR3 is CSVPTSPI.